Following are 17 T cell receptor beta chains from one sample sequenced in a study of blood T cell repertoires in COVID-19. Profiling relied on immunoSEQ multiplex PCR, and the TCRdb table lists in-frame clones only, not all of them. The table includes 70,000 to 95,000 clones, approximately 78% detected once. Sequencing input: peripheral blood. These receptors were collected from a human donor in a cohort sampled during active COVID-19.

The CDR3 sequence is CASSIRGSGAAETQYF. In DNA form, the CDR3 reads TGTGCCAGTAGTATACGAGGTAGCGGGGCGGCGGAGACCCAGTACTTC. The chain couples TRBV19 to TRBJ2-5; TRBD2 matches at 8 bases. There are 16 residues in the CDR3. Germline assignment: CDR1 LNHDA and CDR2 SQIVND (reference sequence). V was clipped by 2 bases and J by 5 bases; unmatched bases: 10.

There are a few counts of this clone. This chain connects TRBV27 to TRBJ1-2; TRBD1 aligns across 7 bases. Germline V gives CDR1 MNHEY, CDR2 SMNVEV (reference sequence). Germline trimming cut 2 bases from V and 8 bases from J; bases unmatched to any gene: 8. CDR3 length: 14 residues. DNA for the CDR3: TGTGCCAGCAGTTTAAACAGGGGTACGCGGGGCTACACCTTC. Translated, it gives CASSLNRGTRGYTF.

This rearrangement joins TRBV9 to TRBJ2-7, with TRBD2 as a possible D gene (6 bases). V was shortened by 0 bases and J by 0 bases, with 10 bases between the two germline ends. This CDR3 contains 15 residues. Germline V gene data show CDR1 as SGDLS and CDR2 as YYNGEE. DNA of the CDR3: TGTGCCAGCAGCGTAGCCCCCGGGAGCTCCTACGAGCAGTACTTC. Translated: CASSVAPGSSYEQYF. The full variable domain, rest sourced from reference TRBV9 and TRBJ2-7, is DSGVTQTPKHLITATGQRVTLRCSPRSGDLSVYWYQQSLDQGLQFLIQYYNGEERAKGNILERFSAQQFPDLHSELNLSSLELGDSALYFCASSVAPGSSYEQYFGPGTRLTVT.

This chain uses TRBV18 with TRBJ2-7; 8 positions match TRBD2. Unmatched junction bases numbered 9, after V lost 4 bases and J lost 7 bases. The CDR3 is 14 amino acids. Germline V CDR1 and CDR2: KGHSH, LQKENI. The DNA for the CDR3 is TGTGCCAGCTCACGTGGACTAGCTCCGGGGGAGCAGTACTTC. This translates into CASSRGLAPGEQYF.

The CDR3 DNA reads as TGTGCCAGCTCGGAGGAGGGAGTAAGGACTGAAGCTTTCTTT. As protein: CASSEEGVRTEAFF. The genes are TRBV2 and TRBJ1-1; no clear D. This CDR3 is built from 14 residues. The germline gives CDR1 SNHLY, CDR2 FYNNEI. Between the trimmed V and J ends, which lost 8 bases and 5 bases, there was a span of 18 bases.

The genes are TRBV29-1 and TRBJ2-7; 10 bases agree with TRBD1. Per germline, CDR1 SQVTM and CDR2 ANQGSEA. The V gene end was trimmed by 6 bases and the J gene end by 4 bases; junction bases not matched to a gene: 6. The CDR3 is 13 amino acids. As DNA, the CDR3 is TGCAGCGTCACGGACAGGGGGTCATACGAGCAGTACTTC. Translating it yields CSVTDRGSYEQYF.

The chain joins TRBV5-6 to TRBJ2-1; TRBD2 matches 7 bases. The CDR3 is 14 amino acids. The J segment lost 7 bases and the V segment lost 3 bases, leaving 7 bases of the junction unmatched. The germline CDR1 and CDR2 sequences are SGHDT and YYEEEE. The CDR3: CASSWEGSSNEQFF. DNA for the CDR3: TGTGCCAGCAGCTGGGAGGGTAGCTCTAATGAGCAGTTCTTC.

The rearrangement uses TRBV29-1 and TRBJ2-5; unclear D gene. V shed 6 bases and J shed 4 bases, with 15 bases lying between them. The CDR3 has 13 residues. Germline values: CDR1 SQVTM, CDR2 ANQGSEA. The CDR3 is CSVTPTASETQYF. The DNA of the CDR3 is TGCAGCGTCACCCCGACTGCTTCAGAGACCCAGTACTTC.

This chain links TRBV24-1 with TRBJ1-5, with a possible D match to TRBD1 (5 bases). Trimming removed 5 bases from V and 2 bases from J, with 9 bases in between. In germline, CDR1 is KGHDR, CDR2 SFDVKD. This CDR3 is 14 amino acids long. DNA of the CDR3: TGTGCCACCAGTGGACAGCGCGGCAATCAGCCCCAGCATTTT. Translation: CATSGQRGNQPQHF.

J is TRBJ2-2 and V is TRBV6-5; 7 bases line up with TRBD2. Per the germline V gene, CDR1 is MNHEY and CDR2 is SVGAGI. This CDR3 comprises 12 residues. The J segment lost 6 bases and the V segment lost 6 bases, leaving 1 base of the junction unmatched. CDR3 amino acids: CASSGGSGELFF. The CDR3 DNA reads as TGTGCCAGCAGCGGGGGGTCCGGGGAGCTGTTTTTT.

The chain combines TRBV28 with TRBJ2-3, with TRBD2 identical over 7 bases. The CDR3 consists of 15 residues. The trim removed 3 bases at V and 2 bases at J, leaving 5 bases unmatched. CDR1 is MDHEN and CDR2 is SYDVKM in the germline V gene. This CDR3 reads CASSFSLAATDTQYF. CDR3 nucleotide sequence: TGTGCCAGCAGTTTCTCTCTAGCGGCCACAGATACGCAGTATTTT. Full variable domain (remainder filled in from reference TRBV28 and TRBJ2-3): DVKVTQSSRYLVKRTGEKVFLECVQDMDHENMFWYRQDPGLGLRLIYFSYDVKMKEKGDIPEGYSVSREKKERFSLILESASTNQTSMYLCASSFSLAATDTQYFGPGTRLTVL.

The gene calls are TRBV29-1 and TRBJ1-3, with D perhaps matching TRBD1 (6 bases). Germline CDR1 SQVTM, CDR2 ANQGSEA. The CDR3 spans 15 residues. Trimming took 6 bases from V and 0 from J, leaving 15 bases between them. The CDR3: CSVGGGALSGNTIYF. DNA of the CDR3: TGCAGCGTGGGTGGGGGGGCCCTCTCTGGAAACACCATATATTTT. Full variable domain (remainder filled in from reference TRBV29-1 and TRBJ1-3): SAVISQKPSRDICQRGTSLTIQCQVDSQVTMMFWYRQQPGQSLTLIATANQGSEATYESGFVIDKFPISRPNLTFSTLTVSNMSPEDSSIYLCSVGGGALSGNTIYFGEGSWLTVV.

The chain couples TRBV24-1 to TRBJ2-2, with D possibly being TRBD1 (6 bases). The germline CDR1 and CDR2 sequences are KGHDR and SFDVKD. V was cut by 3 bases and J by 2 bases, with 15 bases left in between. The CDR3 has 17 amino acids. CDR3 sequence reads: CATSDPQGLPNTGELFF. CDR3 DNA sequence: TGTGCCACCAGTGATCCGCAGGGGTTGCCAAACACCGGGGAGCTGTTTTTT.

The chain's CDR3 is CASSLTTGTHETQYF. In nucleotides, the CDR3 is TGCGCCAGCAGCTTAACGACAGGGACGCACGAGACCCAGTACTTC. The genes are TRBV5-1 and TRBJ2-5; 7 positions match TRBD1. The CDR3 is 15 amino acids. Germline V gene sequence: CDR1 SGHRS, CDR2 YFSETQ. V shed 2 bases, J shed 5 bases, and the junction held 9 bases outside the gene matches.

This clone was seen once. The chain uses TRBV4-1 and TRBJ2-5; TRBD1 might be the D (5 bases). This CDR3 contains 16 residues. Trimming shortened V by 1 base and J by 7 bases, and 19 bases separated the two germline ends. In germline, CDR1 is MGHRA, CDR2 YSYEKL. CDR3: CASSQALGDSDGTQYF. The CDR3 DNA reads TGCGCCAGCAGCCAAGCCCTGGGCGACAGCGACGGGACCCAGTACTTC.

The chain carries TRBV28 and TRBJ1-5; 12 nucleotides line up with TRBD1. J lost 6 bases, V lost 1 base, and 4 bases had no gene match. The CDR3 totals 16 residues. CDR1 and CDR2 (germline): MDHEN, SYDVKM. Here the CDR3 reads CASSLSGTGGFQPQHF. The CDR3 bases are TGTGCCAGCAGTTTATCCGGGACAGGGGGCTTTCAGCCCCAGCATTTT.

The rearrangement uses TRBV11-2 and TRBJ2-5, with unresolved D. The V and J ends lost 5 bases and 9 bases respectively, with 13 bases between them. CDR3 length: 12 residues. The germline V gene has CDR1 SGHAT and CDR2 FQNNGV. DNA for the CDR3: TGTGCCAGCAGCCTCCCCCCGGCGGCCCAGTACTTC. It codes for CASSLPPAAQYF.